The rows below give T cell receptor beta chains drawn from one sample of a study of blood T cell repertoires in COVID-19. The repertoire was sequenced with immunoSEQ multiplex PCR; TCRdb's copy has only in-frame clones and lacks some. The table lists some 130,000 clones, around 73% of them singletons. The sequencing input was peripheral blood. All receptors come from a man aged 60-69 years who had recovered from COVID-19. The conserved cysteine and the conserved F or W are not part of the CDR3 here.

v_call cdr3_length cdr3_aa
TRBV11-2 12 ASSLFSLYNEQF
TRBV14 11 ASSQVVATEAF
TRBV29-1 12 SVKTGGRVDEQY
TRBV4-3 12 ASSQQGATYGYT
TRBV5-5 15 ASSFTTSGGANNEQF
TRBV19 12 ASMTGRGANVLT
TRBV11-3 11 ASSLANTDTQY
TRBV27 13 ASSLSSQGVGGYT
TRBV3-1/TRBV3-2 12 ASSQSRGHQPQH
TRBV18 11 ASSPSVSYEQY
TRBV4-3 15 ASSHPGVDRVGTEAF
TRBV29-1 10 SVLAGSYEQY
TRBV14 11 ASSPYRDSPLH
TRBV5-1 12 ASSLQGSVTEAF
TRBV6-6 12 ASSSGTGGQPQH
TRBV28 12 ASSSRTGGNEQY
TRBV5-1 15 ASSFSGTGDSYNEQF
TRBV4-1 14 ASSPGTVDFDYGYT
TRBV28 13 ASSTVSGRAREQF
TRBV20-1 13 SASNRQGRNSPLH
TRBV9 13 ASSPGLAGTGELF
TRBV9 15 ASSVAGQGSPNEKLF
TRBV28 14 ASSPRTGRRTDTQY
TRBV27 12 ASSFLGRDTEAF
TRBV4-1 12 ASSQAWGRETQY
TRBV4-1 13 ASSQVAGGTNEQF
TRBV6-6 11 ASSWTGGGGYT
TRBV6-2/TRBV6-3 12 ASSWRRSNQPQH
TRBV12-3/TRBV12-4 11 ASSTGTQETQY
TRBV2 12 ARRVWTPPYEQY
TRBV7-6 12 ASSSGGGYQPQH
TRBV14 12 ASSQATDHSPLH
TRBV9 13 ASSLGTSGVYEQY
TRBV27 10 ASSWTGGEAF
TRBV19 14 ASSIHGGEGTDTQY